The subject of this entry is one TCR beta chain. This sample is drawn from a study of blood T cell repertoires in COVID-19. Method: immunoSEQ multiplex PCR; TCRdb's copy keeps in-frame clones and lacks some. The top ten hold approximately 1.4% of the sample, which has about 68,000 clones, around 86% seen once. The germline CDR1 and CDR2 sequences are SNHLY and FYNNEI. Trimming removed 4 bases at V and 4 bases at J, with 5 bases between. The CDR3 extends over 11 amino acids. Sequenced: peripheral blood. The chain uses TRBV2 and TRBJ2-7; D gene ambiguous. This clonotype was sampled from a woman aged 55-75 years with acute or convalescent COVID-19. The CDR3 reads CASSAQYEQYF. CDR3 nucleotides: TGTGCCAGCAGTGCCCAGTACGAGCAGTACTTC.